Described below is a single T cell receptor (beta chain) sequence and its context. There are 16 residues in the CDR3. V shed 8 bases and J 4 bases; nucleotides not matched to a gene: 14. Germline V lookup: CDR1 SGHAT, CDR2 FQNNGV. These data belong to a study of blood T cell repertoires in COVID-19. The wider study: COVID-19 samples collected from the United States, Italy and Spain covered acute and convalescent phases. The cDNA or gDNA used as material had been derived from T cells, B-cell-depleted T cells, or PBMCs.

Original handling: Amplification from reference gene primers served as the basis for estimated nucleated cell counts. Sequenced by immunoSEQ multiplex PCR; TCRdb stores in-frame clones only, minus some. V, J and clone size are those of that table, while D and trimming were read from the DNA. This table has about 75,000 clones, roughly 78% appearing once. The source of this sequence is a woman aged 80 or over with active or convalescent COVID-19. This chain uses TRBV11-2 with TRBJ1-2; 9 bases fit TRBD1. The sequenced sample consisted of peripheral blood. The CDR3 here is CASRPGQGSLFYGYTF. The CDR3 DNA reads TGTGCCAGCCGTCCCGGACAGGGGAGCTTATTCTATGGCTACACCTTC.